Presented here are 29 T cell receptor beta chains from one specimen sequenced in a study of blood T cell repertoires in acute mononucleosis. Here immunoSEQ multiplex PCR was the method, and the copy in TCRdb shows in-frame clones only, minus some. The profile shows about 2,500 clones, approximately 25% of them singletons. Time point here: convalescence about 6 months (5-8 months) after acute presentation (visit 7). Study-wide results and caveats: GLC-BM selection appeared to involve both TCR alpha and beta chains.

This sample comprised EBV GLC epitope tetramer+ CD8+ T cells sorted from PBMCs, obtained during convalescence from infectious mononucleosis. Subset in this sample: CD8 T cells binding tetramer with EBV BMLF1 280-288 peptide (GLC-BM). These receptor sequences come from a woman aged 18-29 years with infectious mononucleosis caused by EBV.

As concerns this clone: The likely explanation is a read error, given a far larger clone one base away. Other nucleotide sequences in the sample specify the same CDR3. The gene calls are TRBV29-1 and TRBJ2-1; D might be TRBD2 (6 bases). This CDR3 region has 15 residues. Trimming removed 3 bases at V and 4 bases at J, with 16 bases between. Germline CDR1 SQVTM, CDR2 ANQGSEA. CDR3 nucleotide sequence: TGCAGCGTTGATGGTGCGGGACCAATATACAATGAGCAGTTCTTC. Translated: CSVDGAGPIYNEQFF.

In the case of this clone: It is likely a read error: a sequence one base away is far more abundant. The chain links TRBV27 to TRBJ2-1; D unclear. CDR1 and CDR2 from the germline V gene are MNHEY and SMNVEV (reference sequence). The CDR3 consists of 17 residues. Trimming removed 0 bases at V and 3 bases at J, with 15 bases between. CDR3 sequence: CASSLSAPWWGYNEQFF. The CDR3 bases are TGTGCCAGCAGTTTATCCGCGCCATGGTGGGGCTACAATGAGCAGTTCTTC.

Only a few counts were recorded for this clone. V gene TRBV14 combines with J gene TRBJ2-7; TRBD2 might be the D (5 bases). V was pared by 2 bases and J by 7 bases, with 9 bases between. CDR1 is SGHDN, CDR2 FVKESK, per germline. The CDR3 has 12 amino acids. The CDR3 spells CASSQSPGEQYF. CDR3 DNA: TGTGCCAGCAGCCAATCGCCGGGGGAGCAGTACTTC.

This clone was recorded a few times. It differs at one base from a far larger clone, so likely a read error. The chain combines TRBV7-6 with TRBJ2-7; no clear D gene. CDR1 and CDR2 (germline): SGHVS, FNYEAQ. Deletions cut 3 bases from V and 4 bases from J, with 13 bases between. This CDR3 spans 14 amino acids. Written as DNA, the CDR3 is TGTGCCAGCAGCTTGGTCGCCATGTATTACGAGCAGTACTTC. Residues: CASSLVAMYYEQYF. Combining the CDR3 with reference TRBV7-6 and TRBJ2-7 gives the whole variable domain GAGVSQSPRYKVTKRGQDVALRCDPISGHVSLYWYRQALGQGPEFLTYFNYEAQQDKSGLPNDRFSAERPEGSISTLTIQRTEQRDSAMYRCASSLVAMYYEQYFGPGTRLTVT.

This clone was seen a handful of times. A far larger clone lies a single base away; this is likely a read error. Other DNA sequences in this sample translate to the same CDR3. The chain joins TRBV23-1 to TRBJ2-5, with 8 bases fitting TRBD1. TRBV23-1 is an ORF, and what it does is uncertain. This CDR3 is built from 15 residues. Unmatched junction bases numbered 7, after V lost 6 bases and J lost 1 base. The CDR3 region is CASSPSGTGQETQYF. For the CDR3, the DNA is TGCGCCAGCAGCCCATCAGGGACAGGCCAAGAGACCCAGTACTTC.

A note on this clone: Since a far larger clone is one base different, this is likely a read error. The rearrangement links TRBV11-1 to TRBJ1-4; 8 bases are a match to TRBD1. CDR3 size: 15 residues. Germline-derived CDR1 and CDR2 are SGHAT and FQDESV (reference sequence). CDR3 bases: TGTGGCAGCAGCCCCGGACAGGGCTGGGGTGAAAAACTGTTTTTT. Its protein is CGSSPGQGWGEKLFF.

Of note for this clone: A far larger clone lies a single base away; this is likely a read error. The V gene is TRBV14, the J gene TRBJ2-3; D not certain. Per the germline V gene, CDR1 is SGHDN and CDR2 is FVKESK. The CDR3 consists of 13 residues. Between the trimmed V and J ends, which lost 2 bases and 8 bases, there was a span of 11 bases. This CDR3 reads CASSQPPGGTQYF. CDR3 bases: TGTGCCAGCAGCCAACCTCCCGGCGGTACGCAGTATTTT.

This clone was picked up a small number of times. The V and J genes are TRBV2 and TRBJ2-1; 9 nucleotides agree with TRBD2. The J segment lost 5 bases and the V segment lost 5 bases, leaving 13 bases of the junction unmatched. The CDR3 totals 17 residues. Germline-derived CDR1 and CDR2 are SNHLY and FYNNEI. The CDR3 region is CASSYTPWREGNNEQFF. The CDR3 region has the DNA TGTGCCAGCAGTTACACCCCTTGGCGGGAGGGTAACAATGAGCAGTTCTTC.

This clone came up a few times. Other DNA sequences within the sample encode an identical CDR3. This chain uses TRBV29-1 with TRBJ1-4, with 11 bases that match TRBD1. The junction had 6 bases not matched to a gene; V was cut back by 5 bases and J by 1 base. Germline lookup yields CDR1 SQVTM and CDR2 ANQGSEA. CDR3 size: 16 residues. The CDR3 DNA is TGCAGCGTTCCTCCCGGGACAGGGGGAACTAATGAAAAACTGTTTTTT. This sequence encodes CSVPPGTGGTNEKLFF.

The V call is TRBV25-1, the J call TRBJ2-1, with TRBD2 matching over 12 bases. The trim removed 6 bases at V and 0 bases at J, leaving 9 bases unmatched. The germline CDR1 and CDR2 sequences are MGHDK and SYGVNS. CDR3 size: 18 residues. The CDR3 nucleotides read TGTGCCAGCAGCACTGGACTAGCGGGAAAAAGCTCCTACAATGAGCAGTTCTTC. Encoded protein: CASSTGLAGKSSYNEQFF.

Details on this clone: With only one base between it and a far larger clone, this is likely a read error. The rearrangement joins TRBV11-3 to TRBJ1-1; D not resolved. The CDR3 totals 13 residues. Germline V gene data show CDR1 as SGHNT and CDR2 as YENEEA. V lost 3 bases, J lost 5 bases, and 10 bases lay in between. The CDR3 DNA is TGTGCCAGCAGCTTGGAAACAGCTACTGAAGCTTTCTTT. This translates into CASSLETATEAFF.

This clone came up a few times. This sequence is one base from a far larger clone and is likely a read error. This chain connects TRBV29-1 to TRBJ2-7; weak D call: TRBD2 (6 bases). The CDR3 loop spans 11 amino acids. Germline CDR1 reads SQVTM; CDR2 reads ANQGSEA. CDR3 nucleotides: TGCATCGTCGAAGCGGGCTACGAGCAGTACTTC. It translates to CIVEAGYEQYF.

The table lists this clone with many counts. This chain links TRBV21-1 with TRBJ2-7; the listed D gene, TRBD2, was not tested against the DNA. TRBV21-1 constitutes a pseudogene. There are 15 residues in the CDR3. CDR3 region: CASSPTSGSIYEQYF. The CDR3 region has the DNA TGTGCCAGCAGTCCTACTAGCGGGAGTATCTACGAGCAGTACTTC.

The chain recombines TRBV12-5 with TRBJ2-3; the D gene is possibly TRBD2 (5 bases). The CDR3 has 12 amino acids. Germline V gene sequence: CDR1 LGHNT, CDR2 FRNRAP. The DNA of the CDR3 is TGTGCCAGCGGATCCCGCCCAGATACGCAGTATTTT. It translates to CASGSRPDTQYF.

This clone has a handful of counts. A far larger clone is one base from this, pointing to a likely read error. The same CDR3 is also encoded by other DNA sequences in this sample. J is TRBJ2-7 and V is TRBV27; 7 bases are a match to TRBD2. This CDR3 contains 15 residues. V shed 6 bases, J shed 9 bases, and the junction held 17 bases outside the gene matches. Germline values: CDR1 MNHEY, CDR2 SMNVEV (reference sequence). For the CDR3, the DNA is TGTGCCAGCAGCTCCCTCGGGGGAGGGTGGGGGGGGCAGTACTTC. Residues: CASSSLGGGWGGQYF.

The chain links TRBV7-6 to TRBJ2-1; D might be TRBD2 (5 bases). V gave up 8 bases and J gave up 9 bases, with 14 bases separating them. Germline CDR1 and CDR2: SGHVS and FNYEAQ. The CDR3 runs to 12 residues. The CDR3 loop reads CASLASGGEQFF. The CDR3 nucleotides are TGTGCCAGCTTAGCGAGCGGCGGTGAGCAGTTCTTC.

Details on this clone: Because the CDR3's place on the DNA is in doubt, the DNA is left out and the CDR3 is given as listed by TCRdb. In the same sample, other DNA sequences code for this CDR3. The V gene is TRBV29-1, the J gene TRBJ1-4; the tabulated D call, TRBD1, remains unverified against the DNA. The CDR3 is 14 amino acids in total, end residues counted. Germline lookup yields CDR1 SQVTM and CDR2 ANQGSEA. CDR3 sequence: CSVGTGGTNENCFF.

This clone is large in the sample. Different DNA sequences within this sample yield the same CDR3. The J gene is TRBJ2-2, the V gene TRBV27; TRBD2 matches at 11 bases. V dropped 5 bases and J dropped 1; count of bases not matched to a gene: 9. The CDR3 length is 18 residues. CDR1 and CDR2 from the germline V gene are MNHEY and SMNVEV (reference sequence). CDR3 DNA sequence: TGTGCCAGCAGTATCATAGCGGGGGGGCTTGGGAACACCGGGGAGCTGTTTTTT. As protein: CASSIIAGGLGNTGELFF.

This clone showed up just a few times. At one boundary the junction diverges from the germline segment, which might be a read error. The J gene is TRBJ2-7, the V gene TRBV6-6; D remains ambiguous. Germline lookup yields CDR1 MNHNY and CDR2 SVGAGI (reference sequence). This CDR3 region has 14 residues. The chain's CDR3 is CAISDDRSDYEQYF. CDR3 sequence (DNA): TGTGCCATCAGTGATGACCGAAGCGACTACGAGCAGTACTTC.

This chain links TRBV13 with TRBJ2-2, with D possibly matching TRBD1 (5 bases). The CDR3 extends over 15 amino acids. Trimming removed 6 bases from V and 3 bases from J, with 14 bases in between. The germline gives CDR1 PRHDT, CDR2 FYEKMQ (reference sequence). The CDR3 spells CASSYSVTDTGELFF. DNA for the CDR3: TGTGCCAGCAGTTACTCGGTGACAGACACCGGGGAGCTGTTTTTT.

This clone was observed a few times. The chain has TRBV14 and TRBJ2-3; D remains unclear. CDR1 is SGHDN, CDR2 FVKESK, per germline. V was pared by 2 bases and J by 13 bases, with 13 bases between. This CDR3 is built from 12 residues. The CDR3 sequence is CASSQSPGGKYF. DNA for the CDR3: TGTGCCAGCAGCCAATCTCCCGGCGGTAAGTATTTT.

In this sample, this clone turned up many times. CDR3 sequence reads: CASSSGGVRYEQYF. Here the CDR3 DNA reads TGTGCCAGCAGCTCCGGCGGTGTACGGTACGAGCAGTACTTC. J is TRBJ2-7 and V is TRBV27; D is ambiguous. The germline V gene encodes CDR1 MNHEY and CDR2 SMNVEV (reference sequence). V was shortened by 6 bases and J by 4 bases, with 16 bases between the two germline ends. The CDR3 has 14 amino acids.

This clone was recorded a few times. This likely traces to a read error, being one base from a far larger clone. The chain has TRBV9 and TRBJ2-1; no firm D call. This CDR3 contains 12 residues. Germline CDR1 and CDR2: SGDLS and YYNGEE. Trimming left V 0 bases short and J 7 bases short, with 5 bases between. The CDR3 coding sequence is TGTGCCAGCAGCGTAGTATGTAATGAGCAGTTCTTC. Translating gives CASSVVCNEQFF.

V is TRBV27 and J is TRBJ2-2, with TRBD2 matching over 11 bases. Germline CDR1 reads MNHEY; CDR2 reads SMNVEV (reference sequence). V dropped 5 bases and J dropped 6; count of bases not matched to a gene: 14. The CDR3 extends over 18 amino acids. The CDR3 region is CASSIIAGGLGKPGELFF. DNA for the CDR3: TGTGCCAGCAGTATCATAGCGGGGGGGCTTGGGAAACCCGGGGAGCTGTTTTTT.

V is TRBV27 and J is TRBJ2-7; maybe TRBD2 (7 bases). Germline V gene lookup returns CDR1 MNHEY and CDR2 SMNVEV (reference sequence). This CDR3 is 15 amino acids long. Trimming removed 6 bases at V and 9 bases at J, with 24 bases between. The CDR3 DNA is TGTGCCAGCAGCGCCCTCGGGGGAGGGGGGCGGGGGCAGTACTTC. This sequence encodes CASSALGGGGRGQYF.

Remarks on this clone: A far larger clone is a single base away, which makes a read error likely. Within the sample, other DNA sequences also encode this same CDR3. The rearrangement uses TRBV29-1 and TRBJ1-4, with TRBD1 as a possible D gene (6 bases). Germline CDR1 reads SQVTM; CDR2 reads ANQGSEA. V was shortened by 4 bases and J by 1 base, with 10 bases between the two germline ends. The CDR3 extends over 14 amino acids. The CDR3, as DNA: TGCAGCGTTGGGACAGTGGGAACTAATGAAAAACTGTTTTTT. Protein product: CSVGTVGTNEKLFF.

Comment on this clone: It is unclear where the CDR3 begins or ends on the DNA, so no DNA is shown, and the CDR3 is as TCRdb lists it. V is TRBV4-3 and J is TRBJ2-2; TRBD2 is the table's D call, not checked against the DNA. Germline lookup yields CDR1 LGHNA and CDR2 YSLEER. Both ends counted, the CDR3 spans 18 residues. The CDR3: CASSQDPRLASTPGSCFF.

The rearrangement joins TRBV5-1 to TRBJ2-7; TRBD1 agrees at 7 bases. The germline gives CDR1 SGHRS, CDR2 YFSETQ. The CDR3 is 14 amino acids. Germline trimming cut 0 bases from V and 5 bases from J; bases unmatched to any gene: 5. This chain's CDR3 is CASSLGQGGHEQYF. The CDR3, as DNA: TGCGCCAGCAGCTTGGGACAGGGTGGCCACGAGCAGTACTTC.

The gene calls are TRBV25-1 and TRBJ2-6; D remains unclear. CDR3 size: 16 residues. The V and J ends lost 6 bases and 0 bases respectively, with 12 bases between them. Looked up from germline, CDR1 is MGHDK and CDR2 is SYGVNS. The CDR3: CASRIRTGSGANVLTF. The CDR3 DNA reads as TGTGCCAGCAGAATTCGCACGGGCTCTGGGGCCAACGTCCTGACTTTC.